These 7 T cell receptor beta chains share one sample of origin, sequenced in a study of Graves' ophthalmopathy and Graves' hyperthyroidism. Amplified TCR beta CDR3 regions were obtained using RNA transcripts as template. The first-round RT-PCR employed HTBI primers together with the Qiagen OneStep RT-PCR kit. A multiplex PCR was then performed as the second round. A single record per CDR3 protein comes from TCRdb applying MiXCR to the multiplex PCR reads. This sample has almost 750,000 distinct CDR3 sequences, with roughly two fifths found just once. Sequenced sample: peripheral blood. The receptors here all came from an adult man with Graves' ophthalmopathy.

This chain joins TRBV7-9 and TRBJ1-5; D perhaps matches TRBD1 (5 bases). The CDR3 extends over 18 amino acids. Germline lookup yields CDR1 SEHNR and CDR2 FQNEAQ (reference sequence). V dropped 4 bases and J dropped 0 bases, with 19 bases sitting between them. CDR3 sequence: CASSSSLSSTDSNQPQHF. Here the CDR3 DNA reads TGTGCCAGCAGCTCGTCCCTTTCATCGACAGATAGCAATCAGCCCCAGCATTTT.

This clonotype was observed at least ten times. V is TRBV20-1 and J is TRBJ1-2; weak D call: TRBD1 (5 bases). V was pared by 0 bases and J by 3 bases, with 5 bases between. This CDR3 has 12 amino acids. Germline V gene data show CDR1 as DFQATT and CDR2 as SNEGSKA (reference sequence). This CDR3 is CSARDRDYGYTF. DNA for the CDR3: TGCAGTGCTAGAGACAGGGACTATGGCTACACCTTC.

The CDR3 here is CASSPTTGAGEQYF. CDR3 sequence (DNA): TGTGCCAGCAGCCCCACTACAGGGGCGGGCGAGCAGTACTTC. The chain recombines TRBV7-3 with TRBJ2-7, with 7 bases matching TRBD1. Trimming cost V 5 bases and J 6 bases; bases outside gene matches: 10. This CDR3 is built from 14 residues. Germline CDR1 reads SGHTA; CDR2 reads FQGTGA.

In this sample, this clonotype turned up many times. The rearrangement joins TRBV7-3 to TRBJ2-5; TRBD2 aligns across 7 bases. Losses at the gene ends were 5 bases for V and 4 bases for J; bases not matched to a gene: 7. This CDR3 is 14 amino acids long. Germline loops: CDR1 SGHTA, CDR2 FQGTGA. For the CDR3, the DNA is TGTGCCAGCAGCCCTGATTCGGGGGGAGAGACCCAGTACTTC. This gives the protein CASSPDSGGETQYF.

J is TRBJ1-2 and V is TRBV4-2; no clear D gene. Trimming cost V 2 bases and J 6 bases, with 10 bases left between them. This CDR3 has 13 amino acids. CDR1 and CDR2 from the germline V gene are LGHNA and YNFKEQ. CDR3 protein: CASSQTEADGYTF. The CDR3 nucleotides are TGTGCCAGCAGCCAAACAGAGGCAGATGGCTACACCTTC.

The J gene is TRBJ2-5, the V gene TRBV29-1; 11 bases agree with TRBD1. CDR1 is SQVTM, CDR2 ANQGSEA, per germline. The CDR3 length is 13 residues. V shed 8 bases and J 2 bases; nucleotides not matched to a gene: 4. The CDR3 DNA reads TGCAGCAGGGACAGGGGGAGGCAAGAGACCCAGTACTTC. The encoded protein is CSRDRGRQETQYF.

The chain uses TRBV5-1 and TRBJ2-3; D not certain. Germline V gene sequence: CDR1 SGHRS, CDR2 YFSETQ. The CDR3 length is 14 residues. With 3 bases removed from V and 5 bases from J, the gap between germline ends came to 13 bases. The CDR3 loop reads CASSYRRHIDTQYF. CDR3 in DNA: TGCGCCAGCAGCTATCGTCGACACATAGATACGCAGTATTTT.